The sequence of this T cell receptor beta chain was determined in a study of blood T cell repertoires in COVID-19 (dated by TCRdb to about 2020). About the study as a whole: Samples from collaborators originated in the United States, Italy and Spain and spanned both the acute and convalescent phases of COVID-19. HLA class I and class II types, where available, came from metadata supplied by the sample provider rather than from assay-based typing. The samples were drawn from two sources: the first 160 participants of the ongoing ImmuneRACE study, and 1,200 or so subjects contributed by 6 global collaborators. The prospective study material was composed of cDNA or gDNA derived from T cells, B-cell-depleted T cells, or PBMCs. A de-identified subject ID, COVID-19 status, age in years and sex were almost always included in the sample metadata. A freely available public database, intended as a resource for researchers studying the immune response to SARS-CoV-2, is where the repertoires were released. Deeply sampled blood TCRbeta repertoires from subjects exposed to, actively infected with, or recovered from COVID-19 were included in the dataset. Summary of the overall study and its limitations: How much clinical and demographic metadata was included differed by source and by participant, and the metadata was provided uncurated.

At one collaborating source in Seattle, patients were enrolled during active infection and were followed longitudinally through the course of disease. The collaborating institutions used their own protocols to collect whole blood in K2EDTA tubes. For TCRbeta analysis, collaborator samples were shipped as frozen whole blood, as isolated PBMCs, or as DNA extracted from either sample type. Concerning this clone: No cognate antigen has been identified for it. There are no base qualities to consult, and no much larger clone falls within one base.

A distance of 11 bases separates the germline ends of V and J, which lose 6 bases and 5 bases respectively. CDR1 MDHEN and CDR2 SYDVKM were looked up in the germline V gene. Measured from the cysteine to the phenylalanine, the CDR3 is 13 residues long. This entry keeps only the CDR3 DNA: 39 bases, framed from base 1. TCRbeta CDR3 regions were amplified from genomic DNA by means of the immunoSEQ Assay, a bias-controlled multiplex PCR. The source study handled its data this way. Nucleated cell counts per sample were estimated from amplification of reference gene primers within the assay. To quantify the absolute abundance of each unique TCRbeta CDR3 rearrangement, sequence reads were collapsed and filtered. For each sample, productive Simpson clonality was calculated by taking the square root of Simpson's diversity index across productive rearrangements. This is the immuneACCESS table as TCRdb keeps it, with only in-frame sequences that have V and J called. A part of the clones is gone; compared with another copy, unresolved V genes explain less than half, and the rest is unexplained. Clone size and V and J calls were adopted from that table, with D and trimming inferred from the DNA. For this sample there are about 150,000 clones; approximately 85% appear just once. Under 0.8% of the sample belongs to the ten largest clones.

The TCR sequence derives from a man aged 55 to 70 with COVID-19, enrolled during active disease. Sequencing used peripheral blood. The rearranged segments are TRBV28 and TRBJ1-5; the D gene is possibly TRBD1, with 6 bases matching. The nucleotides read TGTGCCAGCAGCGCGGACAGTCATCAGCCCCAGCATTTT. It translates as CASSADSHQPQHF.